This TCR beta chain was identified during a study of T cell repertoires in cytomegalovirus infection. Across the whole study: Public TCR beta signatures indicated both CMV infection and matching HLA type.

This clonotype was seen at least ten times. Its antigen is not known. Germline CDR1 reads SGHTA; CDR2 reads FQGTGA. This CDR3 contains 14 residues. Trimming removed 3 bases at V and 0 bases at J, with 9 bases between. The study, taken as a whole, reports: Individuals carrying CMV plus the relevant HLA were identified by cumulative frequency of public TCR beta families. Dominating the ex vivo response were TCR beta clonotypes that were CMV-specific and HLA-C-restricted.

From the reads, TCRdb called clonotypes with MiXCR, one entry per CDR3 protein. The sample yields around 630,000 distinct CDR3 sequences, approximately 24% seen once. The sample consisted of CD8+ T cells from PBMCs. This chain joins TRBV7-3 and TRBJ2-7; D gene unclear. The sequence was collected from a human donor in good health (CMV status not recorded). Some clones in this sample may be carry-over from other donors' samples. The CDR3 reads CASSLTRPSYEQYV. CDR3 nucleotides: TGTGCCAGCAGCTTGACAAGGCCCTCCTACGAGCAGTACGTC.